This T cell receptor (beta chain) derives from a study of sequential checkpoint blockade in melanoma. Across the study: Twenty-two patients had matched tumor biopsies before treatment and at week 13 after nivolumab or ipilimumab alone. Study-wide points: Tumor T-cell fraction and clonality correlated with PD-L1 and CD8+ counts.

Treatment: randomized to nivolumab then ipilimumab (arm A) or the reverse (arm B). This clone has only a few counts. Its specificity is unknown. CDR3 size: 12 residues. V lost 3 bases to trimming and J lost 5 bases, with 5 bases between them. Germline V gives CDR1 MDHEN, CDR2 SYDVKM. TCRdb keeps only in-frame clones here, not all; method: immunoSEQ multiplex PCR. The data contain several thousand clones, about a quarter of them singletons. Sequencing used tumor tissue (inferred from file names), obtained from a patient given nivolumab and ipilimumab in sequence. The chain is built from TRBV28 and TRBJ1-5; D uncertain. The origin of this receptor is a human donor with melanoma. The CDR3 is CASSFEYQPQHF. The CDR3 nucleotides are TGTGCCAGCAGTTTTGAGTATCAGCCCCAGCATTTT.